What follows are 8 T cell receptor beta chains derived from one specimen sequenced in a study of graft-versus-host responses after intestinal transplantation. Method: immunoSEQ multiplex PCR; TCRdb's copy keeps in-frame clones and lacks some. The sample consists of under 80,000 clones, around 92% of them appearing once. The material was PBMCs, obtained 98 days after intestinal transplantation. The receptors originated from a human patient who received an intestinal transplant, so some T cells may come from the graft donor.

The gene calls are TRBV6-5 and TRBJ1-5; the match to TRBD1 covers 8 bases. Unmatched junction bases numbered 4, after V lost 5 bases and J lost 7 bases. Germline V gene sequence: CDR1 MNHEY, CDR2 SVGAGI. The CDR3 loop spans 13 amino acids. CDR3 residues: CASSRTGPQPQHF. The CDR3 nucleotides read TGTGCCAGCAGTAGGACAGGGCCCCAGCCCCAGCATTTT.

This chain connects TRBV5-1 to TRBJ1-1; 7 bases are a match to TRBD1. V shed 4 bases and J 4 bases; nucleotides not matched to a gene: 10. CDR1 and CDR2 (germline): SGHRS, YFSETQ. The CDR3 extends over 15 amino acids. The CDR3 sequence is CASSLLDRESTEAFF. Written as DNA, the CDR3 is TGCGCCAGCAGCCTCCTAGACAGGGAATCCACTGAAGCTTTCTTT.

The rearrangement uses TRBV7-2 and TRBJ2-1, with D possibly TRBD2 on 7 matching bases. The CDR3 is 13 amino acids. Germline V gives CDR1 SGHTA, CDR2 FQGNSA. V dropped 0 bases and J dropped 9 bases, with 9 bases sitting between them. The CDR3, as DNA: TGTGCCAGCAGCTTAGCGAGGGGGGGTGAGCAGTTCTTC. It is translated as CASSLARGGEQFF.

CDR3 residues: CASSALTGGTNTGELFF. In nucleotides, the CDR3 is TGTGCCAGCAGCGCACTCACAGGGGGGACAAACACCGGGGAGCTGTTTTTT. The chain is built from TRBV9 and TRBJ2-2; 8 bases line up with TRBD1. Germline loops: CDR1 SGDLS, CDR2 YYNGEE. V dropped 3 bases and J dropped 2; count of bases not matched to a gene: 9. There are 17 residues in the CDR3. Full variable domain (remainder filled in from reference TRBV9 and TRBJ2-2): DSGVTQTPKHLITATGQRVTLRCSPRSGDLSVYWYQQSLDQGLQFLIQYYNGEERAKGNILERFSAQQFPDLHSELNLSSLELGDSALYFCASSALTGGTNTGELFFGEGSRLTVL.

The chain carries TRBV27 and TRBJ2-2, with TRBD1 as a possible D gene (5 bases). The CDR3 contains 14 residues. The V end lost 2 bases, the J end lost 1 base, and 5 bases lay between the germline ends. Per germline, CDR1 MNHEY and CDR2 SMNVEV (reference sequence). CDR3 nucleotide sequence: TGTGCCAGCAGTTTACAGGGGAACACCGGGGAGCTGTTTTTT. This translates into CASSLQGNTGELFF.

This clone was seen once. This chain uses TRBV7-6 with TRBJ2-7; 11 nucleotides agree with TRBD1. Germline CDR1 reads SGHVS; CDR2 reads FNYEAQ. The J segment lost 7 bases and the V segment lost 2 bases, leaving 13 bases of the junction unmatched. The CDR3 length is 17 residues. In DNA, the CDR3 is TGTGCCAGCAGCTTAAATCGCGGGGACAGGGGGTTTGGTGAGCAGTACTTC. This codes for CASSLNRGDRGFGEQYF.

V is TRBV6-6 and J is TRBJ2-3; D is uncertain. This CDR3 has 10 amino acids. Deletions cut 11 bases from V and 5 bases from J, with 8 bases between. Germline loops: CDR1 MNHNY, CDR2 SVGAGI (reference sequence). The CDR3 region is CALGEDTQYF. For the CDR3, the DNA is TGTGCCCTAGGAGAAGATACGCAGTATTTT.

The chain combines TRBV6-1 with TRBJ1-2; D uncertain. The CDR3 covers 13 residues. Germline CDR1 and CDR2: MNHNS and SASEGT. The V end lost 4 bases, the J end lost 0 bases, and 6 bases lay between the germline ends. Here the CDR3 reads CASSGLANYGYTF. In nucleotides, the CDR3 is TGTGCCAGCAGTGGGTTGGCTAACTATGGCTACACCTTC.